The 29 T cell receptor beta chains below all came from one sample that was sequenced in a study of cytomegalovirus exposure and HLA in healthy donors (dated 2017 in TCRdb). Library generation was performed with the immunoSEQ multiplex PCR assay. For the multiplex PCR, a mixture combining 60 forward primers for TCR Vbeta segments and 13 reverse primers for TCR Jbeta segments was used. The table comes from immuneACCESS by way of TCRdb, which keeps in-frame sequences with V and J called. Part of the clones is missing from these tables; in studies checked, under half for an unresolved V gene and the rest for unknown reasons. Recorded for this sample are more than 95,000 clones; about 13% of them occurred a single time. In total, the top ten clones hold 16% of the sample. Input material: PBMCs. Receptor source: a man between 35 and 55 years old in good health and CMV-seropositive.

The chain employs TRBV28 and TRBJ1-4; D is perhaps TRBD1 (6 bases). The CDR3 is 14 amino acids. The germline CDR1 and CDR2 sequences are MDHEN and SYDVKM. V lost 6 bases to trimming and J lost 7 bases, with 15 bases between them. The CDR3 DNA is TGTGCCAGCAGCCACTTGGGGGCTGTTGAAAAACTGTTTTTT. Translating gives CASSHLGAVEKLFF.

This clone was seen only a few times. The V gene is TRBV5-1, the J gene TRBJ2-2, with D perhaps matching TRBD2 (5 bases). CDR1 SGHRS and CDR2 YFSETQ come from the germline V gene. This CDR3 region has 16 residues. V dropped 0 bases and J dropped 1 base, with 10 bases sitting between them. The CDR3 region is CASSLVLGGNTGELFF. CDR3 in DNA: TGCGCCAGCAGCTTGGTTCTAGGAGGGAACACCGGGGAGCTGTTTTTT.

The chain joins TRBV2 to TRBJ1-4, with no clear D. The V gene's germline CDR1 is SNHLY and CDR2 FYNNEI. The germline V and J ends were trimmed by 4 bases and 2 bases, with 14 bases remaining between them. CDR3 length: 16 amino acids. The CDR3 sequence is CASSVPGAGTNEKLFF. CDR3 nucleotides: TGTGCCAGCAGTGTACCGGGTGCGGGGACTAATGAAAAACTGTTTTTT.

This clone was seen only a few times. The chain links TRBV11-1 to TRBJ2-5, with a tentative D call TRBD2 (6 bases). The CDR3 has 16 amino acids. In germline, CDR1 is SGHAT, CDR2 FQDESV (reference sequence). The V end lost 5 bases, the J end lost 5 bases, and 21 bases lay between the germline ends. CDR3 in DNA: TGTGCCAGCAGCCCGTCCTGGAGGGCCAAATCGGAGACCCAGTACTTC. Translating gives CASSPSWRAKSETQYF.

The chain combines TRBV12-5 with TRBJ1-4, with TRBD1 matching 7 bases. The CDR3 is 18 residues long. CDR1 and CDR2 (germline): LGHNT, FRNRAP. J gave up 0 bases and V 0 bases, and 7 bases lay outside the gene matches. The CDR3 loop reads CASGLVLGQGATNEKLFF. CDR3 in DNA: TGTGCTAGTGGTTTGGTACTTGGGCAGGGGGCAACTAATGAAAAACTGTTTTTT.

V is TRBV6-5 and J is TRBJ2-3; perhaps TRBD2 as D (5 bases). CDR1 and CDR2 (germline): MNHEY, SVGAGI. The V end was cut by 3 bases, the J end by 4 bases, with 8 bases between. This CDR3 comprises 13 residues. Here the CDR3 DNA reads TGTGCCAGCAGTTATTCGAGGGCAGATACGCAGTATTTT. The encoded protein is CASSYSRADTQYF.

This clone showed up many times. The V call is TRBV7-8, the J call TRBJ1-1; D gene unclear. V was trimmed by 0 bases and J by 0 bases, leaving 11 bases between them. Germline lookup yields CDR1 SGHVS and CDR2 FQNEAQ. CDR3 size: 16 residues. The CDR3 reads CASSLAQRNMNTEAFF. CDR3 in DNA: TGTGCCAGCAGCTTAGCACAGAGAAATATGAACACTGAAGCTTTCTTT.

This sequence joins TRBV19 and TRBJ1-1; perhaps TRBD1 as D (5 bases). V was cut by 1 base and J by 3 bases, with 9 bases left in between. Per germline, CDR1 LNHDA and CDR2 SQIVND (reference sequence). The CDR3 extends over 14 amino acids. As DNA, the CDR3 is TGTGCCAGTAGTATAGGTGACAGAGACACTGAAGCTTTCTTT. Residues: CASSIGDRDTEAFF.

V usage is TRBV7-9 and J usage is TRBJ1-4; TRBD1 aligns across 7 bases. The CDR3 runs to 15 residues. Looked up from germline, CDR1 is SEHNR and CDR2 is FQNEAQ (reference sequence). Trimming cost V 5 bases and J 6 bases; bases outside gene matches: 9. The CDR3 nucleotides are TGTGCCAGCAGCCGAACCCAGGGGGTCTATGAAAAACTGTTTTTT. This translates into CASSRTQGVYEKLFF.

The J gene is TRBJ1-5, the V gene TRBV28; possible D gene TRBD1, 6 bases. Trimming pared 6 bases from V and 2 bases from J, leaving 14 bases between. The CDR3 totals 15 residues. Germline V CDR1 and CDR2: MDHEN, SYDVKM. The DNA for the CDR3 is TGTGCCAGCAGCCCGGCGGGGGGCGGCAATCAGCCCCAGCATTTT. Translating it yields CASSPAGGGNQPQHF.

This clone has only a few counts. This chain links TRBV6-1 with TRBJ1-5; D may be TRBD1 (5 bases). CDR1 and CDR2 (germline): MNHNS, SASEGT. CDR3 length: 14 amino acids. Trimming left V 9 bases short and J 0 bases short, with 12 bases between. The CDR3 sequence: CASTTEYSNQPQHF. The CDR3 nucleotides read TGTGCCAGTACGACAGAATATAGCAATCAGCCCCAGCATTTT.

The V call is TRBV5-1, the J call TRBJ1-4; no reliable D call. CDR3 length equals 13 residues. Trimming left V 7 bases short and J 5 bases short, with 12 bases between. The V gene's germline CDR1 is SGHRS and CDR2 YFSETQ. The CDR3 here is CASGGVPNEKLFF. CDR3 in DNA: TGCGCCAGCGGCGGAGTCCCCAATGAAAAACTGTTTTTT.

The rearrangement links TRBV19 to TRBJ1-1; D is unclear. Germline CDR1 reads LNHDA; CDR2 reads SQIVND (reference sequence). V lost 8 bases to trimming and J lost 1 base, with 11 bases between them. CDR3 length: 13 amino acids. In DNA, the CDR3 is TGTGCCAGTGGGCGGGGTCCGAACACTGAAGCTTTCTTT. It yields the protein CASGRGPNTEAFF.

The chain combines TRBV10-1 with TRBJ1-2; tentatively, D is TRBD1 (5 bases). The CDR3 totals 13 residues. From germline, CDR1 is WNHNN and CDR2 SYGVQD (reference sequence). Trimming cost V 0 bases and J 3 bases, with 5 bases left between them. CDR3 amino acids: CASSESTDYGYTF. CDR3 nucleotides: TGCGCCAGCAGTGAGTCGACAGACTATGGCTACACCTTC.

This clone showed up just a few times. The J gene is TRBJ2-5, the V gene TRBV27; 8 nucleotides match TRBD1. The length of the CDR3 is 14 residues. V trimming: 2 bases; J trimming: 3 bases; junction bases outside the gene matches: 2. The germline gives CDR1 MNHEY, CDR2 SMNVEV (reference sequence). The CDR3 nucleotides read TGTGCCAGCAGTTTACAGGGGGCGGAAGAGACCCAGTACTTC. Its protein is CASSLQGAEETQYF.

J is TRBJ2-6 and V is TRBV5-1; maybe TRBD1 (5 bases). The CDR3 is made up of 18 amino acids. Looked up from germline, CDR1 is SGHRS and CDR2 is YFSETQ. The V end lost 0 bases, the J end lost 0 bases, and 13 bases lay between the germline ends. The CDR3 loop reads CASSLVGQGRSGANVLTF. CDR3 nucleotide sequence: TGCGCCAGCAGCTTGGTCGGGCAGGGCCGCTCTGGGGCCAACGTCCTGACTTTC.

J is TRBJ2-1 and V is TRBV7-9; 7 positions match TRBD2. This CDR3 is 16 amino acids long. The trim removed 2 bases at V and 9 bases at J, leaving 13 bases unmatched. CDR1 and CDR2 (germline): SEHNR, FQNEAQ (reference sequence). CDR3 DNA sequence: TGTGCCAGCAGCTTACCATCTAGCGGCTCGATTCCTGAGCAGTTCTTC. As protein: CASSLPSSGSIPEQFF.

The chain employs TRBV11-1 and TRBJ1-2, with 7 positions matching TRBD1. The CDR3 runs 15 residues. In germline, CDR1 is SGHAT, CDR2 FQDESV (reference sequence). The V segment lost 4 bases and the J segment 3 bases; nucleotides outside the gene matches: 8. The CDR3 bases are TGTGCCAGCAGCTCGTTACAGGGGTTTGACTATGGCTACACCTTC. This codes for CASSSLQGFDYGYTF.

This chain links TRBV11-2 with TRBJ2-2, with 12 positions matching TRBD2. CDR1 is SGHAT, CDR2 FQNNGV, per germline. The CDR3 extends over 17 amino acids. V trimming: 4 bases; J trimming: 1 base; junction bases outside the gene matches: 4. CDR3 residues: CASSWKTSGRNTGELFF. The CDR3 bases are TGTGCCAGCAGCTGGAAGACTAGCGGGAGGAACACCGGGGAGCTGTTTTTT.

The gene calls are TRBV10-1 and TRBJ2-1, with 7 nucleotides matching TRBD2. The CDR3 is 13 residues long. Losses at the gene ends were 3 bases for V and 4 bases for J; bases not matched to a gene: 0. CDR1 is WNHNN and CDR2 is SYGVQD in the germline V gene (reference sequence). The CDR3 spells CASSDGRYNEQFF. The CDR3 DNA sequence: TGCGCCAGCAGTGACGGGAGGTACAATGAGCAGTTCTTC.

This clone came up a few times. The chain combines TRBV6-5 with TRBJ2-1; D may be TRBD2 (6 bases). Germline V gives CDR1 MNHEY, CDR2 SVGAGI. Trimming cost V 0 bases and J 5 bases, with 14 bases left between them. The CDR3 loop spans 16 amino acids. CDR3: CASSYSRSGWNNEQFF. The CDR3 DNA sequence: TGTGCCAGCAGTTACTCGAGGAGCGGGTGGAACAATGAGCAGTTCTTC.

This clone has only a few counts. The chain carries TRBV5-1 and TRBJ2-5; D possibly corresponds to TRBD1 (6 bases). The CDR3 totals 17 residues. Germline V lookup: CDR1 SGHRS, CDR2 YFSETQ. The ends were cut back, 1 base at V and 4 bases at J, with 20 bases in the middle. Here the CDR3 reads CASSLSAQTGFRETQYF. The CDR3 bases are TGCGCCAGCAGCTTGTCTGCCCAAACAGGGTTTAGAGAGACCCAGTACTTC.

The rearrangement links TRBV11-2 to TRBJ1-4, with D possibly being TRBD1 (6 bases). The CDR3 totals 16 residues. Germline CDR1 is SGHAT and CDR2 is FQNNGV. V was cut by 2 bases and J by 4 bases, with 14 bases left in between. CDR3 in amino acids: CASSLSGQGFNEKLFF. The CDR3 DNA is TGTGCCAGCAGCTTATCCGGCCAGGGGTTTAATGAAAAACTGTTTTTT.

There are a few counts of this clone. CDR3 DNA sequence: TGTGCCAGCAGCGTAGCTCCCCAAGGGGGTAGCGTTACCTACGAGCAGTACTTC. It codes for CASSVAPQGGSVTYEQYF. V gene TRBV9 combines with J gene TRBJ2-7; a weak D match, TRBD1 (6 bases). V shed 0 bases and J shed 2 bases, with 21 bases lying between them. This CDR3 has 18 residues. CDR1 and CDR2 from the germline V gene are SGDLS and YYNGEE.

This clone was observed a handful of times. The identical CDR3 is also encoded by other nucleotide sequences in the sample. This sequence joins TRBV29-1 and TRBJ2-7; 9 bases agree with TRBD1. The CDR3 totals 15 residues. J lost 4 bases, V lost 5 bases, and 12 bases had no gene match. Germline assignment: CDR1 SQVTM and CDR2 ANQGSEA. The CDR3: CSVFPGQGTPYEQYF. For the CDR3, the DNA is TGCAGCGTTTTTCCCGGACAGGGGACCCCGTACGAGCAGTACTTC.

This clone was seen a few times. The V gene is TRBV5-1, the J gene TRBJ2-7; D may be TRBD1 (7 bases). Germline-derived CDR1 and CDR2 are SGHRS and YFSETQ. The V end was cut by 3 bases, the J end by 1 base, with 20 bases between. This CDR3 spans 17 amino acids. The CDR3 region is CASSSRTGAGTSYEQYF. Here the CDR3 DNA reads TGCGCCAGCAGCTCGAGGACAGGTGCGGGGACATCCTACGAGCAGTACTTC.

This clone was seen only a few times. The chain links TRBV20-1 to TRBJ1-2, with D unclear. The V gene lost 4 bases and the J gene lost 4 bases, with 7 bases spanning the gap. Germline V gene data show CDR1 as DFQATT and CDR2 as SNEGSKA (reference sequence). The CDR3 consists of 11 residues. The CDR3 DNA follows: TGCAGTGCTAAACAGTCCTATGGCTACACCTTC. This sequence encodes CSAKQSYGYTF.

The rearrangement uses TRBV21-1 and TRBJ2-7; TRBD1, the table's D call, was not compared with the DNA. TRBV21-1 is deemed a pseudogene. The length of the CDR3 is 15 residues. CDR3 sequence: CASSTPGQGAYEQYF. The CDR3 region has the DNA TGTGCCAGCAGCACCCCGGGACAGGGGGCCTACGAGCAGTACTTC.

This clone was seen more than once but under ten times. The rearrangement joins TRBV5-1 to TRBJ1-2; D not certain. The CDR3 extends over 13 amino acids. The V end lost 1 base, the J end lost 7 bases, and 11 bases lay between the germline ends. Germline values: CDR1 SGHRS, CDR2 YFSETQ. DNA of the CDR3: TGCGCCAGCAGCTTGACCCGGGATCGTGGCTACACCTTC. Translated: CASSLTRDRGYTF.